The 26 T cell receptor beta chains given below trace back to one sample, sequenced in a study of CXCR3-negative and CXCR3-positive naive CD8 T cells. Study results and limitations: Comparison of naive cells showed more hydrophobic TRB CDR3s in CXCR3-positive than in CXCR3-negative naive cells.

The antigens these receptors bind are not known. The libraries of TRB cDNA were prepared using 5' RACE with UMI labels. TCRdb reprocessed the 5' RACE reads and keeps a single row for each CDR3 protein, giving no DNA. Listed are under 85,000 distinct CDR3 sequences; 0.62% falls within the top ten. Material: naive CXCR3+ CD8+ T cells from blood. Subset given: CD45RO-CCR7+CD27+CD95- naive CD8+ T cells expressing CXCR3 (TNR3+). The receptor set was obtained from a human donor in good health. Some clones in this sample may be carry-over from other donors' samples.

The chain combines TRBV29-1 with TRBJ2-1; absent DNA, TCRdb's TRBD1 call cannot be checked. From germline, CDR1 is SQVTM and CDR2 ANQGSEA. The CDR3 contains 15 residues. This chain's CDR3 is CSDKGAESSYNEQFF.

The rearrangement links TRBV4-2 to TRBJ1-2. This CDR3 comprises 14 residues. Germline values: CDR1 LGHNA, CDR2 YNFKEQ. This CDR3 reads CASSQGGGSYGYTF.

This chain connects TRBV5-4 to TRBJ2-2; absent DNA, TCRdb's TRBD1 call cannot be checked. The CDR3 runs 15 residues. Germline assignment: CDR1 SGHNT and CDR2 YYREEE (reference sequence). The CDR3 spells CASSLGPFPTGELFF.

V and J are TRBV3-1 and TRBJ2-1; TCRdb picks TRBD2, but there is no DNA to check that call. The length of the CDR3 is 14 residues. The germline gives CDR1 LGHDT, CDR2 YNNKEL (reference sequence). The CDR3 loop reads CASRPKEGSMKQFF.

The chain has TRBV27 and TRBJ1-1; no DNA is available, so the TRBD1 call from TCRdb remains unchecked. The germline gives CDR1 MNHEY, CDR2 SMNVEV (reference sequence). This CDR3 has 15 amino acids. CDR3 protein: CASSLGPGQVMSPFF.

This chain joins TRBV4-3 and TRBJ1-2; no DNA is available, so the TRBD1 call from TCRdb remains unchecked. The CDR3 has 15 residues. The germline CDR1 and CDR2 sequences are LGHNA and YSLEER. This chain's CDR3 is CASSQEGGSNYGYTF.

The chain has TRBV15 and TRBJ2-7; TCRdb gives TRBD2 as the D gene, but with no DNA this cannot be confirmed. The V gene's germline CDR1 is LNHNV and CDR2 YYDKDF (reference sequence). The length of the CDR3 is 22 residues. The CDR3 sequence: CATSRPRTGDPTSGGAGYEQYF.

The chain couples TRBV6-6 to TRBJ2-7; the TRBD1 assignment by TCRdb is unverifiable without DNA. CDR1 MNHNY and CDR2 SVGAGI come from the germline V gene (reference sequence). The CDR3 is 16 residues long. The CDR3 sequence is CASSYALRGPDYEQYF.

The chain recombines TRBV28 with TRBJ2-1. CDR1 MDHEN and CDR2 SYDVKM come from the germline V gene. The CDR3 is made up of 11 amino acids. The CDR3 here is CASSSPYEQFF.

The chain recombines TRBV4-2 with TRBJ2-1. The CDR3 is 13 residues long. CDR1 is LGHNA, CDR2 YNFKEQ, per germline. The CDR3 spells CASSQAWTNEQFF.

The chain is built from TRBV12-3 or TRBV12-4 and TRBJ2-5; TCRdb selects TRBD1, and the lack of DNA leaves this call unchecked. The CDR3 extends over 16 amino acids. CDR3 region: CASSSLDRGVQETQYF.

CDR3 protein: CASSRWTDKETQYF. V and J are TRBV5-1 and TRBJ2-5; the TCRdb D gene call, TRBD1, has no DNA to confirm it. The germline gives CDR1 SGHRS, CDR2 YFSETQ. CDR3 length: 14 residues.

This chain links TRBV28 with TRBJ2-7; the D gene TCRdb calls, TRBD2, cannot be checked with no DNA. The germline V gene encodes CDR1 MDHEN and CDR2 SYDVKM. The CDR3 is made up of 15 amino acids. This CDR3 reads CASSGGLLGSYEQYF.

This rearrangement joins TRBV23-1 to TRBJ2-1. TRBV23-1 is noted as an ORF with a role that remains uncertain. This CDR3 region has 16 residues. CDR3 amino acids: CASSQSAEAPYNEQFF.

CDR3 sequence: CASSPGTGAGELFF. The V call is TRBV27, the J call TRBJ2-2; TCRdb selects TRBD1, and the lack of DNA leaves this call unchecked. Looked up from germline, CDR1 is MNHEY and CDR2 is SMNVEV (reference sequence). The CDR3 extends over 14 amino acids.

V gene TRBV23-1 combines with J gene TRBJ2-3; TCRdb's assignment of TRBD1 cannot be checked, as there is no DNA. TRBV23-1 is annotated as an ORF whose role is uncertain. This CDR3 has 15 amino acids. CDR3 residues: CASSQSGTRTDTQYF.

The V gene is TRBV7-9, the J gene TRBJ1-1. Germline V gene lookup returns CDR1 SEHNR and CDR2 FQNEAQ (reference sequence). There are 15 residues in the CDR3. The CDR3 loop is CASSLERGLLGEAFF.

This chain links TRBV12-3 or TRBV12-4 with TRBJ2-3; TCRdb's assignment of TRBD1 cannot be checked, as there is no DNA. The CDR3 has 14 residues. The CDR3 loop reads CASSLVGGTDTQYF.

The chain uses TRBV7-9 and TRBJ1-1. There are 12 residues in the CDR3. The germline V gene encodes CDR1 SEHNR and CDR2 FQNEAQ (reference sequence). CDR3 loop: CASSLNVGEAFF.

CDR3 loop: CASSYGTEEQYF. The chain combines TRBV5-1 with TRBJ2-7; lacking DNA, the TRBD1 call made by TCRdb goes unchecked. Germline CDR1 reads SGHRS; CDR2 reads YFSETQ. The CDR3 contains 12 residues. Full variable domain (rest looked up from reference TRBV5-1 and TRBJ2-7): KAGVTQTPRYLIKTRGQQVTLSCSPISGHRSVSWYQQTPGQGLQFLFEYFSETQRNKGNFPGRFSGRQFSNSRSEMNVSTLELGDSALYLCASSYGTEEQYFGPGTRLTVT.

The chain combines TRBV5-1 with TRBJ2-1; TCRdb reports TRBD1, a call that lacks DNA to check it against. The CDR3 runs to 12 residues. Germline V CDR1 and CDR2: SGHRS, YFSETQ. CDR3 residues: CASSLVGLEQFF.

The rearrangement links TRBV4-1 to TRBJ2-7; as DNA is missing, the TRBD1 call by TCRdb cannot be tested. The CDR3 is made up of 15 amino acids. CDR1 is MGHRA and CDR2 is YSYEKL in the germline V gene. CDR3 residues: CASSPRTGGTYEQYF.

The gene calls are TRBV29-1 and TRBJ2-7. Germline V CDR1 and CDR2: SQVTM, ANQGSEA. The CDR3 runs 15 residues. The CDR3 here is CSVEASDVNSYEQYF.

V gene TRBV7-9 combines with J gene TRBJ2-2; TCRdb picks TRBD1, but there is no DNA to check that call. This CDR3 region has 14 residues. In germline, CDR1 is SEHNR, CDR2 FQNEAQ (reference sequence). Here the CDR3 reads CASRRQGDTGELFF.

V and J are TRBV4-1 and TRBJ1-5; lacking DNA, the TRBD1 call made by TCRdb goes unchecked. The CDR3 has 15 amino acids. Per germline, CDR1 MGHRA and CDR2 YSYEKL. This chain's CDR3 is CASSQETGGLQPQHF.

The gene calls are TRBV5-5 and TRBJ1-2. Germline loops: CDR1 SGHKS, CDR2 YYEKEE (reference sequence). CDR3 length equals 15 residues. The CDR3 region is CASSLWQADLYGYTF. Drawing the rest from reference TRBV5-5 and TRBJ1-2, the complete variable domain is DAGVTQSPTHLIKTRGQQVTLRCSPISGHKSVSWYQQVLGQGPQFIFQYYEKEERGRGNFPDRFSARQFPNYSSELNVNALLLGDSALYLCASSLWQADLYGYTFGSGTRLTVV.